These 5 T cell receptor beta chains were sequenced from one sample in a study of regulatory T cells in long-lasting Graves disease. Arm-PCR of CDR3 regions with iRepertoire HTBI primers generated TCR beta libraries. TCRdb re-analysed the multiplex PCR reads in MiXCR, keeping a single row per CDR3 protein. The table shows around 460,000 distinct CDR3 sequences, with roughly a fifth occurring only once. Time point in this sample: persistent/refractory GD, antithyroid drugs over 5 years with positive TRAb. PBMC RNA was the source of the TCR library. Sequenced material: peripheral blood mononuclear cells (PBMCs), taken when the disease was refractory, from a patient treated with antithyroid drugs. Receptors originate from a female donor with Graves disease.

The sample holds many counts of this clonotype. V gene TRBV12-3 or TRBV12-4 combines with J gene TRBJ1-2, with D possibly TRBD1 on 5 matching bases. The CDR3 is made up of 14 amino acids. Trimming took 2 bases from V and 8 from J, leaving 15 bases between them. The CDR3 protein is CASSLSGDGGGYTF. CDR3 bases: TGTGCCAGCAGTTTATCCGGGGACGGAGGGGGCTACACCTTC.

There are a few counts of this clonotype. The genes are TRBV25-1 and TRBJ2-7; 7 nucleotides agree with TRBD2. Germline V CDR1 and CDR2: MGHDK, SYGVNS. J lost 3 bases, V lost 8 bases, and 7 bases had no gene match. The CDR3 covers 13 residues. This CDR3 is CASLGRGGYEQYF. The CDR3 DNA is TGTGCCAGCCTGGGGAGGGGAGGCTACGAGCAGTACTTC.

This clonotype was seen at least ten times. This rearrangement joins TRBV6-1 to TRBJ1-6, with 7 nucleotides matching TRBD1. The CDR3 loop spans 14 amino acids. The V and J ends lost 3 bases and 7 bases, in that order; junction bases with no gene match: 3. Germline values: CDR1 MNHNS, CDR2 SASEGT. The CDR3 is CASSESRGNSPLHF. The CDR3 coding sequence is TGTGCCAGCAGTGAGAGCAGGGGGAATTCACCCCTCCACTTT.

This clonotype was picked up many times. The CDR3 here is CASSLPSADQPQHF. CDR3 in DNA: TGTGCCAGCAGTTTACCATCGGCAGATCAGCCCCAGCATTTT. The chain is built from TRBV12-3 or TRBV12-4 and TRBJ1-5; D is uncertain. This CDR3 contains 14 residues. Trimming took 2 bases from V and 5 from J, leaving 10 bases between them.

The rearrangement joins TRBV11-2 to TRBJ2-5; 7 bases fit TRBD1. After removal of 6 bases from V and 3 bases from J, the junction contained 10 bases not matched to a gene. Germline lookup yields CDR1 SGHAT and CDR2 FQNNGV. This CDR3 has 15 amino acids. The CDR3, as DNA: TGTGCCAGCAGTCGCCCGCAAGGGGGCAAAGAGACCCAGTACTTC. It is translated as CASSRPQGGKETQYF.